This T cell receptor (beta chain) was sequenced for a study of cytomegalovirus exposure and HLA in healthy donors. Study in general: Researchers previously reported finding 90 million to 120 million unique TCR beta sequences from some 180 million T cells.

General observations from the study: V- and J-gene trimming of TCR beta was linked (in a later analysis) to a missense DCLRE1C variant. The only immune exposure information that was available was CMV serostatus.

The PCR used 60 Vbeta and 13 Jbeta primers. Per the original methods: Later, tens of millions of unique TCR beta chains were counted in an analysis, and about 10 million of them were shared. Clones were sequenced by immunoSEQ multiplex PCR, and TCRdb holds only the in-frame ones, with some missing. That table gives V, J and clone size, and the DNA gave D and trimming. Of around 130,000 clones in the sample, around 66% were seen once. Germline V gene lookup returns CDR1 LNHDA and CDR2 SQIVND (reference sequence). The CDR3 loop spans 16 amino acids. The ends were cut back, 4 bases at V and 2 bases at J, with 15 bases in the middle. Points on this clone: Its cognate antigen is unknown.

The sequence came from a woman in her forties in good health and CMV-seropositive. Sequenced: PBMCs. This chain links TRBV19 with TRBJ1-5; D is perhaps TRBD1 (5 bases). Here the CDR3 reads CASSRGRAEGNQPQHF. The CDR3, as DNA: TGTGCCAGTAGTAGGGGCAGGGCTGAAGGCAATCAGCCCCAGCATTTT. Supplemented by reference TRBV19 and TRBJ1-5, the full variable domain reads DGGITQSPKYLFRKEGQNVTLSCEQNLNHDAMYWYRQDPGQGLRLIYYSQIVNDFQKGDIAEGYSVSREKKESFPLTVTSAQKNPTAFYLCASSRGRAEGNQPQHFGDGTRLSIL.